This TCR beta chain was recovered during a study of T cells in Graves' hyperthyroidism and ophthalmopathy. Study summary: Peripheral blood collection took place at initial diagnosis, before any treatment. Study-wide findings and caveats: In the blood, most expanded thyroid clonotypes above 0.001 appeared as well.

Using RNA transcripts as the source, TCR beta CDR3 regions were amplified. An initial round of RT-PCR targeting the TCR CDR3 relied on the HTBI primer set. TCRdb analysed the multiplex PCR reads with MiXCR anew, one entry per CDR3 protein. Here the sample spans 250,000 to 300,000 distinct CDR3 sequences, around 15% being singletons. The germline V gene has CDR1 KGHSH and CDR2 LQKENI. V lost 3 bases to trimming and J lost 4 bases, with 18 bases between them. The CDR3 spans 16 residues. Not enrolled were patients with uncontrolled infection, other autoimmune disease, pregnancy or lactation. Diagnoses were made from clinical symptoms, serum measures (thyroxine and TRAb), thyroid ultrasound and orbital computed tomography. This clonotype was recorded many times. Its antigen is as yet unknown.

This chain links TRBV18 with TRBJ1-1, with D maybe TRBD1 (6 bases). Sequencing input: blood. The sequence came from a woman in her 50s with Graves' hyperthyroidism that later progressed to Graves' ophthalmopathy. Here the CDR3 DNA reads TGTGCCAGCTCACCGTCGATTAACAGGGATGTCACTGAAGCTTTCTTT. Amino acid sequence: CASSPSINRDVTEAFF.